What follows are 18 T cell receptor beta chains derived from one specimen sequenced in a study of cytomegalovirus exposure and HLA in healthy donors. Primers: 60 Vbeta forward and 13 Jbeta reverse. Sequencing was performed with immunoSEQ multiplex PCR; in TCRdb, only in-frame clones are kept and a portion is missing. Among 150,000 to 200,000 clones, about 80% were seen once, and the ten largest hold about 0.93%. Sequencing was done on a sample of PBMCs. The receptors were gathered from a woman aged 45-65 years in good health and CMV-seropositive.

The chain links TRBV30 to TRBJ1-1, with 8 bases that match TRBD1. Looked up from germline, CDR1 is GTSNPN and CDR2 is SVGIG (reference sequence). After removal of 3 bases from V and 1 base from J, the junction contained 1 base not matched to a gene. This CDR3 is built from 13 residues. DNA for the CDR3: TGTGCCTGGAGGGGACAGGCGAACACTGAAGCTTTCTTT. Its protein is CAWRGQANTEAFF. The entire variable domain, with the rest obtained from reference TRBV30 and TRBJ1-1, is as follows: SQTIHQWPATLVQPVGSPLSLECTVEGTSNPNLYWYRQAAGRGLQLLFYSVGIGQISSEVPQNLSASRPQDRQFILSSKKLLLSDSGFYLCAWRGQANTEAFFGQGTRLTVV.

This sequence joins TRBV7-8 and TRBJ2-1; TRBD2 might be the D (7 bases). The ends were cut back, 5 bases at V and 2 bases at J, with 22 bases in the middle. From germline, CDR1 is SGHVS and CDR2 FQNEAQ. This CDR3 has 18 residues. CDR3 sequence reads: CASSPRGAGLAAYNEQFF. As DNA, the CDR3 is TGTGCCAGCAGCCCAAGGGGGGCGGGTCTAGCGGCCTACAATGAGCAGTTCTTC.

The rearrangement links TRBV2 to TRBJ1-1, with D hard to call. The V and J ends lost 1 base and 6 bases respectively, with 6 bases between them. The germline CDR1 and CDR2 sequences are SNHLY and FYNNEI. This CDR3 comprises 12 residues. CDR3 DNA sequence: TGTGCCAGCAGTGAAGGCGGGCCTGAAGCTTTCTTT. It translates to CASSEGGPEAFF. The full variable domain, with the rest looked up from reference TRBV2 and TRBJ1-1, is EPEVTQTPSHQVTQMGQEVILRCVPISNHLYFYWYRQILGQKVEFLVSFYNNEISEKSEIFDDQFSVERPDGSNFTLKIRSTKLEDSAMYFCASSEGGPEAFFGQGTRLTVV.

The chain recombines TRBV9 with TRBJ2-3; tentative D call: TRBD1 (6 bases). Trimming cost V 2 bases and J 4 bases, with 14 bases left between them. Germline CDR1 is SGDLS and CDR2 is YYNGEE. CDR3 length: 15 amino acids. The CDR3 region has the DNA TGTGCCAGCAGCGTGACGGTGGGGGCCCCAGATACGCAGTATTTT. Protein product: CASSVTVGAPDTQYF.

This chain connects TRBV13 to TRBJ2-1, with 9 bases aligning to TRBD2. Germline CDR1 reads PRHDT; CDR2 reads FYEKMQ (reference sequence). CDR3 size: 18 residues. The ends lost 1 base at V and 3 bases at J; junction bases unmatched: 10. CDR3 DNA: TGTGCCAGCAGCTTAGACAAGAGGGGCGGGAGGGACTACAATGAGCAGTTCTTC. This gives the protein CASSLDKRGGRDYNEQFF.

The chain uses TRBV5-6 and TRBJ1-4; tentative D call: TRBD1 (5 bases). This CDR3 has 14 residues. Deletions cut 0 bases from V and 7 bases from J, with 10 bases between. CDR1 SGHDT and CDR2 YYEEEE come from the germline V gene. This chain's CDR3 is CASSLGGVVEKLFF. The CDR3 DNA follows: TGTGCCAGCAGCTTGGGGGGGGTCGTTGAAAAACTGTTTTTT.

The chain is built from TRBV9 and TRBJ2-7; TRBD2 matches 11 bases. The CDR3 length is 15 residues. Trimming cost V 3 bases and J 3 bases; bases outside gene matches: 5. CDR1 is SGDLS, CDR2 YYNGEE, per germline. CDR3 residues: CASSAASGRIYEQYF. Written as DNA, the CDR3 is TGTGCCAGCAGCGCCGCTAGCGGGAGGATCTACGAGCAGTACTTC.

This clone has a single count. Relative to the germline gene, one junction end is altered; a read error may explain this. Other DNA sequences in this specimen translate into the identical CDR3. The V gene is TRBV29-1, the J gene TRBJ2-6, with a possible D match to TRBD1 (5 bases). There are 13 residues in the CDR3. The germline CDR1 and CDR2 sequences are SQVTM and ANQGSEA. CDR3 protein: CSALEPGANVLTF. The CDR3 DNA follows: TGCAGCGCCTTAGAGCCTGGGGCTAACGTCCTGACTTTC.

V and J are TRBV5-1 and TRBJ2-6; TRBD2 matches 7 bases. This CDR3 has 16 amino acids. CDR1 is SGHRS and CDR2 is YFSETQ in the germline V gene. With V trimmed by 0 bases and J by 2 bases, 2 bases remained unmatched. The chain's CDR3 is CASSLAGGAGANVLTF. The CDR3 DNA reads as TGCGCCAGCAGCTTGGCGGGGGGTGCTGGGGCCAACGTCCTGACTTTC. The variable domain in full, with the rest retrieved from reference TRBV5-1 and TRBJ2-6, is KAGVTQTPRYLIKTRGQQVTLSCSPISGHRSVSWYQQTPGQGLQFLFEYFSETQRNKGNFPGRFSGRQFSNSRSEMNVSTLELGDSALYLCASSLAGGAGANVLTFGAGSRLTVL.

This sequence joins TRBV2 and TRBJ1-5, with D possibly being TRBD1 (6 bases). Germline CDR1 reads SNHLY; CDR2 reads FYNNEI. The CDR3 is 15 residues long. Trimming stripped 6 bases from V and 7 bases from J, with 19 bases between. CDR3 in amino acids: CASSSRTGRGQPQHF. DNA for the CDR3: TGTGCCAGCAGCTCACGAACAGGGCGGGGGCAGCCCCAGCATTTT. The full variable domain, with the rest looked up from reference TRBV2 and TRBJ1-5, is EPEVTQTPSHQVTQMGQEVILRCVPISNHLYFYWYRQILGQKVEFLVSFYNNEISEKSEIFDDQFSVERPDGSNFTLKIRSTKLEDSAMYFCASSSRTGRGQPQHFGDGTRLSIL.

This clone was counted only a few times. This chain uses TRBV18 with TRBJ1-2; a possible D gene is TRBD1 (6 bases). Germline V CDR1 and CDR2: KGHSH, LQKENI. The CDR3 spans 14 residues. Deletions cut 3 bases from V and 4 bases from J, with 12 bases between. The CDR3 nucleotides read TGTGCCAGCTCACCTAAGACAGGCCTCTATGGCTACACCTTC. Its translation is CASSPKTGLYGYTF. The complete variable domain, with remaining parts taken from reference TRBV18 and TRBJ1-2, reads NAGVMQNPRHLVRRRGQEARLRCSPMKGHSHVYWYRQLPEEGLKFMVYLQKENIIDESGMPKERFSAEFPKEGPSILRIQQVVRGDSAAYFCASSPKTGLYGYTFGSGTRLTVV.

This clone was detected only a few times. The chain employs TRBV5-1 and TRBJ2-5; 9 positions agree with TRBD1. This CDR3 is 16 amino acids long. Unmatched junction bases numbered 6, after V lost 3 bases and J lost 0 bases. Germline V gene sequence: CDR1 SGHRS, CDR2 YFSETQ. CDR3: CASSSRGQGNQETQYF. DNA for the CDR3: TGCGCCAGCAGCTCCAGGGGACAGGGAAACCAAGAGACCCAGTACTTC.

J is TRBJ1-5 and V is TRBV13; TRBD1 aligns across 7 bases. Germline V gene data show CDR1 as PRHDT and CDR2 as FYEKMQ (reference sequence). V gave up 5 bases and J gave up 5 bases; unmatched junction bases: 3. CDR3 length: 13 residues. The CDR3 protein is CASSIDRDQPQHF. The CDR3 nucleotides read TGTGCCAGCAGCATCGACAGGGATCAGCCCCAGCATTTT.

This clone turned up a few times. CDR3 in DNA: TGCGCCAGCAGCTTGGGACTAGCGGAGAGCACAGATACGCAGTATTTT. Translated, it gives CASSLGLAESTDTQYF. The chain combines TRBV5-1 with TRBJ2-3, with 9 bases fitting TRBD2. Unmatched junction bases numbered 2, after V lost 0 bases and J lost 0 bases. This CDR3 has 16 amino acids. The germline V gene encodes CDR1 SGHRS and CDR2 YFSETQ.

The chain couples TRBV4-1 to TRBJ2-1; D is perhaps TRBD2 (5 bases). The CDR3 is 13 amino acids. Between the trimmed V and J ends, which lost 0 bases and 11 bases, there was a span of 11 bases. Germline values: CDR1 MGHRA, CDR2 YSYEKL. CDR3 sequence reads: CASSQDLGVQQFF. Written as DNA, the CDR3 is TGCGCCAGCAGCCAAGATCTCGGGGTACAGCAGTTCTTC.

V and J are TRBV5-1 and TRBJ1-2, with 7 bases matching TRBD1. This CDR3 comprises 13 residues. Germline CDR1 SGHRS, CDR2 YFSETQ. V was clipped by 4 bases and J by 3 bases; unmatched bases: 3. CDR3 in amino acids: CASSAGQDYGYTF. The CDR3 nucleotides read TGCGCCAGCAGCGCCGGACAGGACTATGGCTACACCTTC.

Written as DNA, the CDR3 is TGTGCCAGCAGTGGTGAGAGGGTGGGGTTCTTGAACGAGCAGTACTTC. It encodes CASSGERVGFLNEQYF. The chain links TRBV2 to TRBJ2-7; tentative D call: TRBD2 (5 bases). V was clipped by 4 bases and J by 5 bases, with 21 bases between them. The CDR3 sequence is 16 residues long. CDR1 is SNHLY, CDR2 FYNNEI, per germline.

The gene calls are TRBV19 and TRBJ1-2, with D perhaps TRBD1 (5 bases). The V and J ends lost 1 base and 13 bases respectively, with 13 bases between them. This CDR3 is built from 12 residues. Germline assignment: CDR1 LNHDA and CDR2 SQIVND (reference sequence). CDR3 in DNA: TGTGCCAGTAGTATAGGGCAGGGATCCGTCACCTTC. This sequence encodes CASSIGQGSVTF.